The entry that follows covers one T cell receptor (beta chain) sequence. Its antigen is still unknown. This specimen belongs to a study of OX40 agonist ivuxolimab in advanced cancers. Notes on the study in general: There were, on average, more expanded clones in CD8+ T cells than in CD4+.

Measured with immunoSEQ multiplex PCR; TCRdb has only the in-frame clones, and not every one. The sample consists of roughly 61,000 clones, approximately 86% of them appearing once. Germline V gives CDR1 SGHAT, CDR2 FQNNGV. V was clipped by 4 bases and J by 4 bases; unmatched bases: 12. This CDR3 spans 17 amino acids. This chain connects TRBV11-2 to TRBJ2-1; TRBD2 matches 8 bases. The sequence was obtained from an adult with an advanced solid tumor such as melanoma, head and neck, liver or kidney cancer. The specimen was CD4+ or CD8+ T cells sorted from blood, collected in a trial of the OX40 agonist ivuxolimab. The CDR3: CASSSRGGPQGYNEQFF. In DNA, the CDR3 is TGTGCCAGCAGCTCTCGGGGGGGGCCCCAAGGATACAATGAGCAGTTCTTC.